This TCR beta chain was identified during a study of post-analysis software for immune sequencing data. The overall study: Several disease courses (relapsing-remitting, secondary progressive and progressive-relapsing) of multiple sclerosis were included. Findings of the study overall: Pronounced co-clustering by F measure was evident among identically batched samples. Relative to controls, patients with multiple sclerosis showed significantly lower normalized Chao1 diversity.

Every TCR beta cDNA library bore unique molecular identifiers. Once about 0.85 to 10 million T cells were used, hundreds of thousands of cDNA molecules resulted. TCRdb reanalysed the PCR reads using MiXCR and keeps one entry per CDR3 protein. The sample lists 750,000 to 950,000 distinct CDR3 sequences, roughly 50% seen once, with around 4.7% in the top ten. Only a few counts were recorded for this clonotype. Its antigen is not known. The material sequenced was blood. The receptor's source is a girl aged 10-17 years with multiple sclerosis.

The CDR3 coding sequence is TGCGCCAGCAGCTTCGGGGGACGGTCCTACGAGCAGTACTTC. As protein: CASSFGGRSYEQYF. The V gene is TRBV5-1, the J gene TRBJ2-7; a weak D match, TRBD2 (6 bases). This CDR3 is built from 14 residues. V lost 2 bases and J lost 1, with 10 bases in between. Germline V gene lookup returns CDR1 SGHRS and CDR2 YFSETQ.